This entry lists 13 T cell receptor beta chains sequenced from one sample in a study of T cell repertoires in cytomegalovirus infection. TCRdb processed the reads anew with MiXCR; each CDR3 protein has one entry. The sample carries under 850,000 distinct CDR3 sequences, roughly 35% recorded once. Sequenced input: PBMCs. These TCRs come from a human donor in good health (CMV status not recorded). Some clones in this sample may be carry-over from other donors' samples.

V usage is TRBV11-1 and J usage is TRBJ2-3; D is perhaps TRBD1 (5 bases). CDR1 SGHAT and CDR2 FQDESV come from the germline V gene (reference sequence). The CDR3 length is 16 residues. Trimming removed 1 base at V and 7 bases at J, with 18 bases between. This chain's CDR3 is CASSLVDGLQAHTQYF. Written as DNA, the CDR3 is TGTGCCAGCAGCTTAGTTGACGGGCTACAGGCCCATACGCAGTATTTT. The complete variable domain, with remaining parts taken from reference TRBV11-1 and TRBJ2-3, reads EAEVAQSPRYKITEKSQAVAFWCDPISGHATLYWYRQILGQGPELLVQFQDESVVDDSQLPKDRFSAERLKGVDSTLKIQPAELGDSAMYLCASSLVDGLQAHTQYFGPGTRLTVL.

This clonotype was seen a handful of times. Since a much larger clone is just one base distant, this may be a read error. The CDR3 loop reads CASSLGGWQPQHF. For the CDR3, the DNA is TGTGCCAGCAGTTTGGGGGGATGGCAGCCCCAGCATTTT. This sequence joins TRBV12-3 or TRBV12-4 and TRBJ1-5; tentatively, D is TRBD1 (5 bases). V was trimmed by 3 bases and J by 7 bases, leaving 10 bases between them. CDR3 size: 13 residues.

The chain combines TRBV20-1 with TRBJ1-4; TRBD1 aligns across 8 bases. Losses at the gene ends were 4 bases for V and 3 bases for J; bases not matched to a gene: 7. Germline V gene sequence: CDR1 DFQATT, CDR2 SNEGSKA (reference sequence). The CDR3 covers 15 residues. The CDR3 DNA reads as TGCAGTGCTAAAACAGGGGGGCCTGCTAATGAAAAACTGTTTTTT. It encodes CSAKTGGPANEKLFF.

The V and J genes are TRBV28 and TRBJ2-2; 7 positions agree with TRBD1. Germline assignment: CDR1 MDHEN and CDR2 SYDVKM. The length of the CDR3 is 13 residues. Trimming at V came to 8 bases and at J to 4 bases, leaving 4 bases not matched to a gene. This CDR3 reads CASGNRGTGELFF. DNA for the CDR3: TGTGCCAGCGGAAACAGGGGCACCGGGGAGCTGTTTTTT.

This chain connects TRBV5-1 to TRBJ2-3; 15 bases match TRBD2. Per germline, CDR1 SGHRS and CDR2 YFSETQ. V lost 3 bases and J lost 5; bases outside the gene matches: 10. The CDR3 spans 18 residues. As DNA, the CDR3 is TGCGCCAGCAGCTCCGGACTAGCGGGAGGGGGGCCCGGAGATACGCAGTATTTT. Its translation is CASSSGLAGGGPGDTQYF.

This clonotype was seen only a few times. This sequence joins TRBV7-6 and TRBJ2-7; D is unresolved. The germline V and J ends were trimmed by 5 bases and 3 bases, with 20 bases remaining between them. CDR1 and CDR2 (germline): SGHVS, FNYEAQ. CDR3 length equals 16 residues. CDR3 DNA sequence: TGTGCCAGCAGCCCCCCCCGGTACAGAGCATTCTACGAGCAGTACTTC. This sequence encodes CASSPPRYRAFYEQYF.

This chain connects TRBV30 to TRBJ1-3; tentative D call: TRBD1 (6 bases). Germline V lookup: CDR1 GTSNPN, CDR2 SVGIG (reference sequence). V was shortened by 1 base and J by 4 bases, with 11 bases between the two germline ends. CDR3 size: 14 residues. For the CDR3, the DNA is TGTGCCTGGAGTGAGGGGGTAGCAGGAAACACCATATATTTT. Translating it yields CAWSEGVAGNTIYF.

In its sample, this clonotype was seen many times. The chain employs TRBV7-2 and TRBJ2-5; D is unresolved. V was pared by 1 base and J by 5 bases, with 14 bases between. The CDR3 is 15 amino acids. In germline, CDR1 is SGHTA, CDR2 FQGNSA. The CDR3 spells CASSLVPAPPETQYF. CDR3 DNA sequence: TGTGCCAGCAGCTTAGTTCCAGCTCCCCCGGAGACCCAGTACTTC.

The J gene is TRBJ2-1, the V gene TRBV27, with D unclear. Germline CDR1 and CDR2: MNHEY and SMNVEV (reference sequence). The CDR3 is 14 residues long. The germline V and J ends were trimmed by 5 bases and 6 bases, with 14 bases remaining between them. The CDR3 sequence is CASSPGDSGNEQFF. CDR3 coding DNA: TGTGCCAGCAGTCCGGGCGATTCGGGCAATGAGCAGTTCTTC.

Only a few counts were recorded for this clonotype. This sequence joins TRBV12-3 or TRBV12-4 and TRBJ2-3, with 9 bases fitting TRBD2. Trimming took 5 bases from V and 4 from J; bases not matched to a gene: 7. This CDR3 contains 15 residues. The CDR3 reads CASSPSGILADTQYF. The DNA of the CDR3 is TGTGCCAGCAGTCCTAGCGGGATCTTGGCAGATACGCAGTATTTT.

This clonotype was picked up a small number of times. J is TRBJ1-1 and V is TRBV20-1, with D unclear. V lost 6 bases and J lost 5, with 22 bases in between. The CDR3 extends over 15 amino acids. Germline CDR1 is DFQATT and CDR2 is SNEGSKA (reference sequence). In DNA form, the CDR3 reads TGCAGTGCCCTATCATCATCGCGGGCTAGGACTGAAGCTTTCTTT. It codes for CSALSSSRARTEAFF.

V gene TRBV4-1 combines with J gene TRBJ1-4, with 8 bases that match TRBD1. V dropped 0 bases and J dropped 4; count of bases not matched to a gene: 7. The V gene's germline CDR1 is MGHRA and CDR2 YSYEKL. CDR3 length: 17 amino acids. CDR3 in DNA: TGCGCCAGCAGCCAAGAGAAAGGACAGGGTTATAATGAAAAACTGTTTTTT. Protein sequence: CASSQEKGQGYNEKLFF.

Only a few counts were recorded for this clonotype. V is TRBV7-9 and J is TRBJ2-7, with 7 bases matching TRBD2. The length of the CDR3 is 12 residues. Germline CDR1 reads SEHNR; CDR2 reads FQNEAQ (reference sequence). The trim removed 7 bases at V and 7 bases at J, leaving 7 bases unmatched. The CDR3: CASTSVAGEQYF. CDR3 nucleotide sequence: TGTGCCAGCACTTCGGTAGCGGGTGAGCAGTACTTC.